The 10 T cell receptor beta chains given below trace back to one sample, sequenced in a study of T cell changes during pregnancy in multiple sclerosis. TCRdb keeps only in-frame clones here, not all; method: immunoSEQ multiplex PCR. The data contain more than 40,000 clones, roughly 90% of them seen just once; the ten biggest clones take up around 7%. The input for sequencing was CD8+ T cells from peripheral blood mononuclear cells, taken in the third trimester of pregnancy. These receptors were obtained from a female donor with multiple sclerosis, enrolled in a pregnancy study.

This rearrangement joins TRBV6-5 to TRBJ1-2; D gene unclear. Germline V gene lookup returns CDR1 MNHEY and CDR2 SVGAGI. The ends were cut back, 0 bases at V and 1 base at J, with 12 bases in the middle. The CDR3 totals 16 residues. The CDR3 reads CASSYSVSTVNYGYTF. CDR3 bases: TGTGCCAGCAGTTACTCGGTCTCGACTGTTAACTATGGCTACACCTTC.

The genes are TRBV7-6 and TRBJ2-7; D is perhaps TRBD2 (5 bases). The ends were cut back, 4 bases at V and 6 bases at J, with 13 bases in the middle. In germline, CDR1 is SGHVS, CDR2 FNYEAQ. CDR3 length equals 13 residues. This CDR3 is CASSSPLEGEQYF. DNA for the CDR3: TGTGCCAGCAGCTCCCCCCTCGAGGGCGAGCAGTACTTC.

The rearrangement uses TRBV5-8 and TRBJ2-7, with 9 bases aligning to TRBD2. There are 15 residues in the CDR3. Germline lookup yields CDR1 SGHTS and CDR2 YDEGEE. V shed 2 bases and J 0 bases; nucleotides not matched to a gene: 3. The CDR3 DNA reads as TGTGCCAGCAGCTTACCGACTAGCGGCTCCTACGAGCAGTACTTC. Protein product: CASSLPTSGSYEQYF.

The genes are TRBV9 and TRBJ2-7, with 8 bases matching TRBD2. CDR3 length equals 15 residues. In germline, CDR1 is SGDLS, CDR2 YYNGEE. V shed 3 bases, J shed 0 bases, and the junction held 5 bases outside the gene matches. CDR3 nucleotide sequence: TGTGCCAGCAGCGCGTCTAGCGGGCTCTCCTACGAGCAGTACTTC. Amino acids: CASSASSGLSYEQYF.

V gene TRBV28 combines with J gene TRBJ2-7, with TRBD2 identical over 7 bases. From germline, CDR1 is MDHEN and CDR2 SYDVKM. This CDR3 has 14 residues. Trimming cost V 2 bases and J 4 bases; bases outside gene matches: 5. In DNA, the CDR3 is TGTGCCAGCAGTTTAAGAGCGGGGCATTACGAGCAGTACTTC. This encodes CASSLRAGHYEQYF.

This chain connects TRBV11-2 to TRBJ2-1; TRBD2 agrees at 10 bases. CDR1 and CDR2 (germline): SGHAT, FQNNGV. This CDR3 spans 17 amino acids. Trimming removed 5 bases from V and 0 bases from J; junction bases left unmatched: 7. CDR3 bases: TGTGCCAGCAGCCTGAGACTAGCGGGCAGCTCCTACAATGAGCAGTTCTTC. The encoded protein is CASSLRLAGSSYNEQFF.

The chain couples TRBV27 to TRBJ1-6, with 11 bases fitting TRBD1. This CDR3 spans 16 amino acids. V gave up 1 base and J gave up 9 bases; unmatched junction bases: 5. From germline, CDR1 is MNHEY and CDR2 SMNVEV (reference sequence). The CDR3 reads CASSLFRGQGASPLHF. The DNA of the CDR3 is TGTGCCAGCAGTTTATTCAGAGGACAGGGGGCTTCACCCCTCCACTTT.

As DNA, the CDR3 is TGCGCCAGCAGCCAAGATGAAGAGACAGGGTGGGGAAACACCATATATTTT. It is translated as CASSQDEETGWGNTIYF. The gene calls are TRBV4-1 and TRBJ1-3, with 7 positions matching TRBD1. Germline CDR1 reads MGHRA; CDR2 reads YSYEKL. V shed 0 bases and J 4 bases; nucleotides not matched to a gene: 9. The CDR3 spans 17 residues.

DNA for the CDR3: TGTGCCACCAGCGGATGGGACAGTCAATACAATGAGCAGTTCTTC. Translation gives CATSGWDSQYNEQFF. V and J are TRBV15 and TRBJ2-1; 7 positions match TRBD1. The CDR3 has 15 residues. J lost 4 bases, V lost 5 bases, and 8 bases had no gene match. The germline V gene encodes CDR1 LNHNV and CDR2 YYDKDF (reference sequence).

CDR3 region: CSVENARNEQFF. CDR3 in DNA: TGCAGCGTTGAAAACGCGCGGAATGAGCAGTTCTTC. The gene calls are TRBV29-1 and TRBJ2-1; no clear D gene. The CDR3 covers 12 residues. Germline V gene lookup returns CDR1 SQVTM and CDR2 ANQGSEA. V shed 2 bases and J shed 7 bases, with 9 bases lying between them.